This TCR beta chain was obtained from a study of cytomegalovirus exposure and HLA in healthy donors. Study information: Some 80 million unique TCRs from HLA-typed donors were held in an early data release.

It was with 60 Vbeta and 13 Jbeta primers that the PCR ran. The method was immunoSEQ multiplex PCR; TCRdb's version includes in-frame clones alone and lacks a portion of them. The sample lists 150,000 or so clones; 65% to 90% were seen once. This clone was detected a few times. The CDR3 has 16 residues. Per the germline V gene, CDR1 is MNHEY and CDR2 is SVGAGI. Trimming at V came to 0 bases and at J to 6 bases, leaving 4 bases not matched to a gene. The chain employs TRBV6-5 and TRBJ2-2; 10 bases line up with TRBD1. Sequenced input: PBMCs. This clonotype was obtained from a middle-aged man in good health and CMV-seropositive. This chain's CDR3 is CASSYSPGQGPGELFF. The CDR3, as DNA: TGTGCCAGCAGTTACTCTCCGGGACAGGGGCCCGGGGAGCTGTTTTTT.